This T cell receptor (beta chain) was recovered during a study of CD8 T cells in ankylosing spondylitis. Whole-study results and caveats: From matched ankylosing spondylitis synovial fluid, disease-linked clones were reportedly recovered at significantly enriched levels. Clones linked with disease were CD8+ and fairly uncommon in the peripheral blood. Earlier literature documents some of the motif variants in reactive arthritis synovial fluid and blood. Blood of patients with ankylosing spondylitis appeared to be characterized by a TCR beta motif of about eight highly homologous variants.

Quantitative 5'-RACE with molecular barcodes generated TCR beta libraries. In TCRdb, the 5' RACE reads were re-called with MiXCR into one record per CDR3 protein. The table lists just under 550,000 distinct CDR3 sequences, about 12% of them singletons. This clonotype was counted only a few times. Antigen specificity is unknown. V was trimmed by 7 bases and J by 5 bases, leaving 5 bases between them. The V gene's germline CDR1 is MNHEY and CDR2 SMNVEV (reference sequence). The CDR3 contains 10 residues. The sequence came from a male donor with ankylosing spondylitis. Sequenced sample: blood, either unsorted or a sorted T cell fraction (not recorded which). The chain employs TRBV27 and TRBJ1-1; D not resolved. The CDR3 DNA is TGTGCCAGCAAAGGAACTGAAGCTTTCTTT. Encoded protein: CASKGTEAFF.